This T cell receptor beta chain was sequenced for a study of control samples from healthy donors and cancer patients. This clone was recorded once. Clones were read by immunoSEQ multiplex PCR, and TCRdb kept only the in-frame ones, dropping some. The repertoire consists of 110,000 or so clones, with approximately 90% occurring once and the leading ten covering approximately 15%. From germline, CDR1 is SGDLS and CDR2 YYNGEE. This CDR3 is built from 17 residues. V shed 4 bases and J 8 bases; nucleotides not matched to a gene: 17. J is TRBJ1-4 and V is TRBV9; the match to TRBD1 covers 7 bases. Sequencing used blood. This TCR was sampled from a woman aged 45 to 65 in good health. Written as DNA, the CDR3 is TGTGCCAGCAGCACCCCTGAACAGGGGACCTTTCCGGAAAAACTGTTTTTT. This encodes CASSTPEQGTFPEKLFF.